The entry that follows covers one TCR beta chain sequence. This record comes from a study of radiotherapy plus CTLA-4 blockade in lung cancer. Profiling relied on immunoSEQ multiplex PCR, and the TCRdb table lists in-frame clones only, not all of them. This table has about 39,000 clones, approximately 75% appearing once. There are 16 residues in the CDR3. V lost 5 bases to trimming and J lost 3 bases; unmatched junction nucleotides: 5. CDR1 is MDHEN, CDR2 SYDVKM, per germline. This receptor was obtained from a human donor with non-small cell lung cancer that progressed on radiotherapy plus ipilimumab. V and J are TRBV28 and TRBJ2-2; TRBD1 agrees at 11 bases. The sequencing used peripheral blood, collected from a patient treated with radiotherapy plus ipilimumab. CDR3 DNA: TGTGCCAGCAGTAAGGGACAGGGGGGGTACACCGGGGAGCTGTTTTTT. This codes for CASSKGQGGYTGELFF.